Presented here are 25 T cell receptor beta chains from one specimen sequenced in a study of T cells after yellow fever vaccination (dated by TCRdb to the late 2010s). The library came from 5' RACE. Sequencing was performed on an Illumina HiSeq 2500. Through fastp at Q25 and MiXCR, TCRdb rebuilt clones from the public reads, retaining in-frame beta chains. For every CDR3 protein sequence, its rows merge into one entry that carries the most common genes and DNA. This sample comprises under 550,000 distinct CDR3 sequences, roughly 22% of them detected only once. The leading ten clones occupy about 15% of the sample. The sample's treatment or condition label, decoded: live attenuated yellow fever vaccine strain. The source was PBMCs, collected roughly 20 days after the first yellow fever vaccination. The receptors come from a man aged 18 to 30 who received the YFV17D yellow fever vaccine.

This clonotype was observed a few times. V gene TRBV6-5 combines with J gene TRBJ1-1, with a possible D match to TRBD1 (6 bases). The V end was cut by 0 bases, the J end by 4 bases, with 15 bases between. The germline V gene encodes CDR1 MNHEY and CDR2 SVGAGI. The length of the CDR3 is 16 residues. The CDR3 bases are TGTGCCAGCAGTTACTCGAGCGGGGGCGCTGGCACTGAAGCTTTCTTT. This gives the protein CASSYSSGGAGTEAFF.

V usage is TRBV14 and J usage is TRBJ1-2; no clear D gene. Trimming pared 1 base from V and 3 bases from J, leaving 15 bases between. The CDR3 runs to 16 residues. Germline V gene sequence: CDR1 SGHDN, CDR2 FVKESK. The CDR3 DNA follows: TGTGCCAGCAGCCAAGTCCGGCTGGAGGATGACTATGGCTACACCTTC. The encoded protein is CASSQVRLEDDYGYTF.

The chain carries TRBV12-5 and TRBJ2-7; D gene unclear. Trimming took off 6 bases at V and 0 bases at J, with 6 bases between the two ends. Germline V gene data show CDR1 as LGHNT and CDR2 as FRNRAP. CDR3 length: 12 amino acids. The CDR3 reads CASGQSSYEQYF. The CDR3 DNA reads TGTGCTAGTGGGCAGAGCTCCTACGAGCAGTACTTC. The full variable domain, with the rest looked up from reference TRBV12-5 and TRBJ2-7, is DARVTQTPRHKVTEMGQEVTMRCQPILGHNTVFWYRQTMMQGLELLAYFRNRAPLDDSGMPKDRFSAEMPDATLATLKIQPSEPRDSAVYFCASGQSSYEQYFGPGTRLTVT.

CDR3 in amino acids: CASSSLRVWGTQYF. The DNA of the CDR3 is TGTGCCAGCAGCTCGTTAAGAGTATGGGGGACCCAGTACTTC. The V and J genes are TRBV11-2 and TRBJ2-5; D unclear. The CDR3 spans 14 residues. Trimming took 4 bases from V and 7 from J, leaving 16 bases between them. Germline CDR1 reads SGHAT; CDR2 reads FQNNGV.

V usage is TRBV7-2 and J usage is TRBJ1-1; no definite D call. The CDR3 spans 16 residues. The V gene's germline CDR1 is SGHTA and CDR2 FQGNSA. The germline V and J ends were trimmed by 5 bases and 2 bases, with 18 bases remaining between them. The CDR3 sequence: CASSESEYRANTEAFF. CDR3 nucleotide sequence: TGTGCCAGCAGCGAGAGTGAATACAGAGCCAACACTGAAGCTTTCTTT.

This clonotype was seen more than once but under ten times. The chain employs TRBV12-3 or TRBV12-4 and TRBJ2-1; D possibly matches TRBD1 or TRBD2 (6 bases each). Trimming took 3 bases from V and 7 from J, leaving 16 bases between them. The CDR3 is 15 amino acids. In DNA form, the CDR3 reads TGTGCCAGCAGTTTGTGGGGGGCCTTAGGGAATGAGCAGTTCTTC. This translates into CASSLWGALGNEQFF.

This chain uses TRBV5-1 with TRBJ1-1; D is possibly TRBD1 (6 bases). Trimming removed 1 base at V and 0 bases at J, with 22 bases between. Germline CDR1 SGHRS, CDR2 YFSETQ. The CDR3 has 19 amino acids. Here the CDR3 DNA reads TGCGCCAGCAGCTTGCAAGGTATGGGGGGCGCGGGGATGAACACTGAAGCTTTCTTT. Its translation: CASSLQGMGGAGMNTEAFF.

This chain connects TRBV10-3 to TRBJ1-2, with D perhaps TRBD1 (5 bases). The germline V gene has CDR1 ENHRY and CDR2 SYGVKD. The CDR3 has 14 amino acids. V lost 1 base, J lost 2 bases, and 8 bases lay in between. The CDR3 DNA sequence: TGTGCCATCAGTGAGTTTAGGGACAACTATGGCTACACCTTC. Its translation is CAISEFRDNYGYTF.

This clonotype was seen just once. This rearrangement joins TRBV4-1 to TRBJ2-5; 8 bases are shared with TRBD1. Germline CDR1 MGHRA, CDR2 YSYEKL. With V trimmed by 1 base and J by 5 bases, 12 bases remained unmatched. This CDR3 is 17 amino acids long. CDR3 loop: CASSQVGQGGSIETQYF. CDR3 bases: TGCGCCAGCAGCCAAGTAGGACAGGGTGGTTCAATCGAGACCCAGTACTTC.

Only a few counts were recorded for this clonotype. The chain uses TRBV2 and TRBJ1-1; D unclear. The CDR3 loop spans 13 amino acids. CDR1 is SNHLY, CDR2 FYNNEI, per germline. The ends were cut back, 5 bases at V and 0 bases at J, with 7 bases in the middle. The CDR3 spells CASSSRVNTEAFF. DNA of the CDR3: TGTGCCAGCAGTTCGAGGGTGAACACTGAAGCTTTCTTT.

This clonotype was observed a few times. CDR3 sequence (DNA): TGTGCCAGCAGCTTAGTTCGGGGGGCACGGACTGAAGCTTTCTTT. Encoded protein: CASSLVRGARTEAFF. The chain has TRBV7-2 and TRBJ1-1; the D gene is possibly TRBD1 (6 bases). From germline, CDR1 is SGHTA and CDR2 FQGNSA. V was shortened by 1 base and J by 5 bases, with 14 bases between the two germline ends. This CDR3 is 15 amino acids long.

The J gene is TRBJ2-1, the V gene TRBV4-1, with 11 positions matching TRBD1. V was clipped by 2 bases and J by 6 bases; unmatched bases: 9. The germline V gene has CDR1 MGHRA and CDR2 YSYEKL. This CDR3 has 17 amino acids. The CDR3 coding sequence is TGCGCCAGCAGCCAACGGGGAATAGGACAGGGGGCCAATGAGCAGTTCTTC. Protein: CASSQRGIGQGANEQFF.

The chain has TRBV4-1 and TRBJ2-2, with 7 bases fitting TRBD1. The V gene's germline CDR1 is MGHRA and CDR2 YSYEKL. CDR3 length: 15 residues. Trimming removed 5 bases from V and 5 bases from J; junction bases left unmatched: 8. The CDR3: CASSWSGQATGELFF. CDR3 DNA: TGCGCCAGCAGCTGGTCAGGACAGGCGACCGGGGAGCTGTTTTTT.

V is TRBV5-1 and J is TRBJ1-1, with D hard to call. V shed 1 base and J shed 10 bases, with 14 bases lying between them. The CDR3 length is 13 residues. Germline loops: CDR1 SGHRS, CDR2 YFSETQ. The CDR3 region is CASSLSRPLGAFF. The CDR3 coding sequence is TGCGCCAGCAGCTTGTCTCGACCCTTGGGAGCTTTCTTT. Together with reference TRBV5-1 and TRBJ1-1, the CDR3 gives the full variable domain: KAGVTQTPRYLIKTRGQQVTLSCSPISGHRSVSWYQQTPGQGLQFLFEYFSETQRNKGNFPGRFSGRQFSNSRSEMNVSTLELGDSALYLCASSLSRPLGAFFGQGTRLTVV.

This clonotype was seen a few times. The CDR3 is CSVEDVLGQGRANYGYTF. The DNA of the CDR3 is TGCAGCGTTGAGGACGTATTGGGACAGGGGAGGGCTAACTATGGCTACACCTTC. The chain combines TRBV29-1 with TRBJ1-2, with 10 bases fitting TRBD1. The CDR3 is 18 residues long. J was trimmed by 0 bases and V by 3 bases; bases with no gene match: 13. The V gene's germline CDR1 is SQVTM and CDR2 ANQGSEA.

This clonotype showed up just a few times. V usage is TRBV5-1 and J usage is TRBJ1-1; tentative D call: TRBD1 (5 bases). V shed 6 bases and J shed 6 bases, with 9 bases lying between them. The CDR3 runs to 11 residues. The germline V gene has CDR1 SGHRS and CDR2 YFSETQ. CDR3 sequence reads: CASKGEAEAFF. CDR3 nucleotides: TGCGCCAGCAAAGGGGAGGCTGAAGCTTTCTTT.

A few counts support this clonotype. The genes are TRBV7-2 and TRBJ2-5; TRBD2 is a possible D gene (6 bases). The CDR3 is made up of 17 amino acids. V lost 1 base and J 3 bases, leaving 18 bases between the germline ends. CDR1 is SGHTA and CDR2 is FQGNSA in the germline V gene. CDR3 DNA: TGTGCCAGCAGCTTAGGCCCACGGGGGTGGCGCGAAGAGACCCAGTACTTC. It specifies CASSLGPRGWREETQYF.

This clonotype was found a few times. V is TRBV10-3 and J is TRBJ1-5; possible D gene TRBD1, 5 bases. V lost 3 bases, J lost 7 bases, and 10 bases lay in between. In germline, CDR1 is ENHRY, CDR2 SYGVKD. The CDR3 runs to 13 residues. CDR3 nucleotides: TGTGCCATCAGTGACTCGACAGACCAGCCCCAGCATTTT. Its protein is CAISDSTDQPQHF.

The rearrangement joins TRBV6-2 or TRBV6-3 to TRBJ1-5; 8 bases line up with TRBD1. Germline V gene lookup returns CDR1 MNHEY and CDR2 SVGEGT. After removal of 6 bases from V and 4 bases from J, the junction contained 14 bases not matched to a gene. The CDR3 runs to 17 residues. CDR3 sequence (DNA): TGTGCCAGCAGCGACCTTTCCGGGACAGGAGGAAATCAGCCCCAGCATTTT. Protein product: CASSDLSGTGGNQPQHF.

V and J are TRBV18 and TRBJ2-3, with a weak D call TRBD2 (5 bases). With 2 bases removed from V and 2 bases from J, the gap between germline ends came to 11 bases. Germline lookup yields CDR1 KGHSH and CDR2 LQKENI. This CDR3 region has 15 residues. Here the CDR3 reads CASSPLRANTDTQYF. In DNA form, the CDR3 reads TGTGCCAGCTCACCATTGCGGGCAAACACAGATACGCAGTATTTT.

This clonotype was seen a few times. The chain combines TRBV12-3 or TRBV12-4 with TRBJ2-5, with TRBD2 matching over 12 bases. This CDR3 contains 15 residues. V lost 4 bases, J lost 2 bases, and 2 bases stayed unmatched. CDR3 loop: CASSWGLAGQETQYF. Here the CDR3 DNA reads TGTGCCAGCAGTTGGGGACTAGCGGGTCAAGAGACCCAGTACTTC.

This chain connects TRBV5-1 to TRBJ1-6, with 9 bases matching TRBD1. The CDR3 is 16 residues long. V trimming: 2 bases; J trimming: 9 bases; junction bases outside the gene matches: 9. CDR1 SGHRS and CDR2 YFSETQ come from the germline V gene. The CDR3 DNA sequence: TGCGCCAGCAGCTTATCAGCCGACAGGGGGGGTTCACCCCTCCACTTT. Amino acid sequence: CASSLSADRGGSPLHF.

The chain joins TRBV10-3 to TRBJ2-5; TRBD2 might be the D (6 bases). The ends were cut back, 0 bases at V and 3 bases at J, with 17 bases in the middle. The CDR3 is made up of 17 amino acids. Germline CDR1 is ENHRY and CDR2 is SYGVKD. CDR3 region: CAISESTGGWREETQYF. The DNA for the CDR3 is TGTGCCATCAGTGAGTCAACGGGCGGGTGGAGGGAAGAGACCCAGTACTTC.

This chain joins TRBV20-1 and TRBJ1-6, with D possibly matching TRBD1 (6 bases). This CDR3 is built from 17 residues. Looked up from germline, CDR1 is DFQATT and CDR2 is SNEGSKA (reference sequence). Trimming pared 8 bases from V and 5 bases from J, leaving 25 bases between. The CDR3 DNA sequence: TGCAGTACTACAGGGAAGAGGAATCAAGGGAATAATTCACCCCTCCACTTT. Translating it yields CSTTGKRNQGNNSPLHF.

The rearrangement joins TRBV3-1 to TRBJ2-4; 8 nucleotides align to TRBD2. V gave up 1 base and J gave up 1 base; unmatched junction bases: 3. The CDR3 is made up of 16 amino acids. Germline CDR1 and CDR2: LGHDT and YNNKEL (reference sequence). CDR3 protein: CASSQGGGPAKNIQYF. CDR3 bases: TGTGCCAGCAGCCAAGGCGGGGGGCCCGCCAAAAACATTCAGTACTTC. The complete variable domain, with remaining parts taken from reference TRBV3-1 and TRBJ2-4, reads DTAVSQTPKYLVTQMGNDKSIKCEQNLGHDTMYWYKQDSKKFLKIMFSYNNKELIINETVPNRFSPKSPDKAHLNLHINSLELGDSAVYFCASSQGGGPAKNIQYFGAGTRLSVL.